Below, 9 T cell receptor beta chains from the same sample are listed, as sequenced in a study of CD8 T cell repertoires and HIV-1 epitope variants. No antigen has been assigned to these receptors. The method was immunoSEQ multiplex PCR; TCRdb's version includes in-frame clones alone and lacks a portion of them. The sample lists 4,000 to 5,000 clones; around three fifths were seen once. Sequencing used cultured CD8+ T cells derived from PBMCs. The receptors come from a male donor with HIV.

The sample holds a few counts of this clone. CDR3 coding DNA: TGTGCCAGCAGCTTTCACGGGGGGAACTATGGCTACACCTTC. It is translated as CASSFHGGNYGYTF. The chain carries TRBV5-4 and TRBJ1-2; D possibly corresponds to TRBD1 (5 bases). CDR1 and CDR2 from the germline V gene are SGHNT and YYREEE (reference sequence). V gave up 2 bases and J gave up 2 bases, with 10 bases separating them. The CDR3 runs to 14 residues.

The rearrangement uses TRBV7-6 and TRBJ1-2; D is possibly TRBD1 (5 bases). CDR3 length: 13 residues. Germline lookup yields CDR1 SGHVS and CDR2 FNYEAQ. Trimming left V 5 bases short and J 6 bases short, with 13 bases between. The CDR3 bases are TGTGCCAGCAGCGAAGGGGTTGGGGATGGCTACACCTTC. This translates into CASSEGVGDGYTF. The variable domain in full, with the rest retrieved from reference TRBV7-6 and TRBJ1-2, is GAGVSQSPRYKVTKRGQDVALRCDPISGHVSLYWYRQALGQGPEFLTYFNYEAQQDKSGLPNDRFSAERPEGSISTLTIQRTEQRDSAMYRCASSEGVGDGYTFGSGTRLTVV.

The count of this clone is one. The chain has TRBV28 and TRBJ1-1; D is undetermined. The CDR3 runs to 14 residues. Germline-derived CDR1 and CDR2 are MDHEN and SYDVKM. Trimming took off 2 bases at V and 1 base at J, with 8 bases between the two ends. CDR3 protein: CASSLLITNTEAFF. The CDR3, as DNA: TGTGCCAGCAGTTTACTCATAACGAACACTGAAGCTTTCTTT.

V usage is TRBV4-3 and J usage is TRBJ2-7; D is ambiguous. Germline V gene lookup returns CDR1 LGHNA and CDR2 YSLEER. This CDR3 contains 12 residues. V lost 11 bases and J 3 bases, leaving 14 bases between the germline ends. This CDR3 is CALPAESYEQYF. The CDR3 region has the DNA TGCGCCTTGCCGGCGGAAAGCTACGAGCAGTACTTC.

The chain's CDR3 is CASSLDRGSGELFF. The CDR3 bases are TGTGCCAGCAGCTTGGATCGAGGGTCCGGGGAGCTGTTTTTT. The gene calls are TRBV5-4 and TRBJ2-2, with D possibly TRBD2 on 5 matching bases. Germline V lookup: CDR1 SGHNT, CDR2 YYREEE (reference sequence). With 0 bases removed from V and 6 bases from J, the gap between germline ends came to 9 bases. The CDR3 sequence is 14 residues long. The whole variable domain, remainder taken from reference TRBV5-4 and TRBJ2-2, is ETGVTQSPTHLIKTRGQQVTLRCSSQSGHNTVSWYQQALGQGPQFIFQYYREEENGRGNFPPRFSGLQFPNYSSELNVNALELDDSALYLCASSLDRGSGELFFGEGSRLTVL.

The rearrangement links TRBV28 to TRBJ1-2; possibly TRBD1 for D (6 bases). This CDR3 region has 15 residues. V lost 8 bases to trimming and J lost 3 bases, with 19 bases between them. Germline CDR1 and CDR2: MDHEN and SYDVKM. The CDR3 here is CASYPVAGEDYGYTF. The CDR3 DNA reads as TGTGCCAGCTACCCCGTGGCAGGGGAGGACTATGGCTACACCTTC.

The CDR3 sequence: CASTRDALVDTQYF. CDR3 bases: TGTGCCAGCACCCGGGACGCCCTGGTAGATACGCAGTATTTT. The V and J genes are TRBV27 and TRBJ2-3; D may be TRBD1 or TRBD2 (5 bases each). CDR1 and CDR2 (germline): MNHEY, SMNVEV (reference sequence). With 7 bases removed from V and 5 bases from J, the gap between germline ends came to 16 bases. CDR3 size: 14 residues.

The CDR3 region has the DNA TGTGCCTGGACGTCTATTTGGCACGAGCAGTACTTC. Its translation is CAWTSIWHEQYF. V and J are TRBV30 and TRBJ2-7; D not certain. V was cut by 4 bases and J by 5 bases, with 12 bases left in between. Germline-derived CDR1 and CDR2 are GTSNPN and SVGIG (reference sequence). This CDR3 comprises 12 residues.

J is TRBJ2-1 and V is TRBV28; TRBD1 aligns across 10 bases. CDR1 is MDHEN and CDR2 is SYDVKM in the germline V gene. The CDR3 extends over 16 amino acids. After removal of 5 bases from V and 1 base from J, the junction contained 5 bases not matched to a gene. CDR3 sequence (DNA): TGTGCCAGCAGTACCTGGGACAGGGGATCCTACAATGAGCAGTTCTTC. Amino acid sequence: CASSTWDRGSYNEQFF.